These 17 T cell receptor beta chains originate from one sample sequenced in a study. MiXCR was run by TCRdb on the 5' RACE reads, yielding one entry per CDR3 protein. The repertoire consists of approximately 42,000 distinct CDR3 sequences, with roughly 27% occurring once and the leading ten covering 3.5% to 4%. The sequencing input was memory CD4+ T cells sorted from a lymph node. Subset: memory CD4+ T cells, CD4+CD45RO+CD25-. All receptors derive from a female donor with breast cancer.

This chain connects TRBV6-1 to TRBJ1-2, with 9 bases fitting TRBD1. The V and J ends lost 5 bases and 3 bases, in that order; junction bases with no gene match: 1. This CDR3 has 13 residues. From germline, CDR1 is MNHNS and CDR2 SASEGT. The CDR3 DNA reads TGTGCCAGCAGTCGGGACAGGGACTATGGCTACACCTTC. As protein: CASSRDRDYGYTF.

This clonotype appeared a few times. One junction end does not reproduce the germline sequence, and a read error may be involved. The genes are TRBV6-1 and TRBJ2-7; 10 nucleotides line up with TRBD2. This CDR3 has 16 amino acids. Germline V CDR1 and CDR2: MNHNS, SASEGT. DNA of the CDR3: TGTGCCAGCAGTGAAGTTAGGACTAGCGGAAACTACGAGCAGCACTTC. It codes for CASSEVRTSGNYEQHF.

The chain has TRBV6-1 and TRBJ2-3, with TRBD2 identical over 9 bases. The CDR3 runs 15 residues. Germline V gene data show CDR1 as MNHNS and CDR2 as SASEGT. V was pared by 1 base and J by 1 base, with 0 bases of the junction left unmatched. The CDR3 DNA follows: TGTGCCAGCAGTGAAGGACTAGCGGGCACAGATACGCAGTATTTT. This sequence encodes CASSEGLAGTDTQYF.

CDR3 amino acids: CASPSKDTQYF. DNA of the CDR3: TGTGCCAGCCCTAGTAAGGATACGCAGTATTTT. The chain uses TRBV28 and TRBJ2-3, with unresolved D. Germline V gene sequence: CDR1 MDHEN, CDR2 SYDVKM. V was trimmed by 8 bases and J by 6 bases, leaving 9 bases between them. There are 11 residues in the CDR3.

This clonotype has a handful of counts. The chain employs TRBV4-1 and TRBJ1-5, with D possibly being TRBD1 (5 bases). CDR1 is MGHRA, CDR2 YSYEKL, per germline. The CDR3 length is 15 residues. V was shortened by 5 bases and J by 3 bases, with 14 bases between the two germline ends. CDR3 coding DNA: TGCGCCAGCAGCTCCGGGACGGAGATCAATCAGCCCCAGCATTTT. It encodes CASSSGTEINQPQHF.

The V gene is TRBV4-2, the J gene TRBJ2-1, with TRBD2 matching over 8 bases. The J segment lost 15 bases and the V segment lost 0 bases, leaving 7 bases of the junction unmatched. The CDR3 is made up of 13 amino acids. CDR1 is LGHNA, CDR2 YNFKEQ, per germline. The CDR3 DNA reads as TGTGCCAGCAGCCAAGATAGGGGGACTAGTCTGTTCTTC. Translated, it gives CASSQDRGTSLFF.

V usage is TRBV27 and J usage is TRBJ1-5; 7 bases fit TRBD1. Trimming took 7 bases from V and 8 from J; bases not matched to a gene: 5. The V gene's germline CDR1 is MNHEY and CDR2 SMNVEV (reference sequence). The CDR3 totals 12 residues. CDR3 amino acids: CASTSGQEPQHF. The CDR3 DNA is TGTGCCAGCACTTCCGGACAGGAGCCCCAGCATTTT.

The DNA of the CDR3 is TGTGCCAGCAGTTTCAGCGGCTATGGCTACACCTTC. Residues: CASSFSGYGYTF. The chain joins TRBV28 to TRBJ1-2; D gene ambiguous. The germline V gene has CDR1 MDHEN and CDR2 SYDVKM. The CDR3 loop spans 12 amino acids. Trimming took off 3 bases at V and 4 bases at J, with 6 bases between the two ends.

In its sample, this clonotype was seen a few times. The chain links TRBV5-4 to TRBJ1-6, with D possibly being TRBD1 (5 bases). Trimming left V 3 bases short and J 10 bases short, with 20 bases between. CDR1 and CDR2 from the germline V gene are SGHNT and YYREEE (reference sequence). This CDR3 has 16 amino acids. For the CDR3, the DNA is TGTGCCAGCAGCTCCGGGACGCCTAGCCCGGGGTCACCCCTCCACTTT. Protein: CASSSGTPSPGSPLHF.

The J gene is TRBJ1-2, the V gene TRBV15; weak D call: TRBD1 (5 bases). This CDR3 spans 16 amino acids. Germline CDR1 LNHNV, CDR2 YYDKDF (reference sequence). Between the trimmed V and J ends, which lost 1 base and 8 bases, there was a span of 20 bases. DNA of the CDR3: TGTGCCACCAGCAGAGCCGGAAGAGAAGGGCAGGGAGGCTACACCTTC. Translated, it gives CATSRAGREGQGGYTF.

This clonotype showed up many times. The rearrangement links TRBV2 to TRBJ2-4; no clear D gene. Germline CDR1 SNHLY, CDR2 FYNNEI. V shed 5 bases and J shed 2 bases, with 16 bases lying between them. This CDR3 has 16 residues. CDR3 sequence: CASSLFSPISKNIQYF. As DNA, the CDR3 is TGTGCCAGCAGTCTTTTCTCTCCGATATCCAAAAACATTCAGTACTTC.

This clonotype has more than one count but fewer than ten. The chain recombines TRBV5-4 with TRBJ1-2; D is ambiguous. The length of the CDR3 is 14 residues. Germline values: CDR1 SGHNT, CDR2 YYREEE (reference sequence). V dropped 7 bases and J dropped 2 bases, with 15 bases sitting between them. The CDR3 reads CASRLSRRNYGYTF. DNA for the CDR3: TGTGCCAGCCGCCTTTCGCGGAGGAACTATGGCTACACCTTC.

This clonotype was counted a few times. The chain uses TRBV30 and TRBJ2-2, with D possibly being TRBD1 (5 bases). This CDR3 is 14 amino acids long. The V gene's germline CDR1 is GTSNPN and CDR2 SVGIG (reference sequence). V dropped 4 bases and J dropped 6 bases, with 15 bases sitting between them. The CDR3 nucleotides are TGTGCCTGGACAGGGATGCGAAACGCCGGGGAGCTGTTTTTT. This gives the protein CAWTGMRNAGELFF. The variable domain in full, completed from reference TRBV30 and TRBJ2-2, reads SQTIHQWPATLVQPVGSPLSLECTVEGTSNPNLYWYRQAAGRGLQLLFYSVGIGQISSEVPQNLSASRPQDRQFILSSKKLLLSDSGFYLCAWTGMRNAGELFFGEGSRLTVL.

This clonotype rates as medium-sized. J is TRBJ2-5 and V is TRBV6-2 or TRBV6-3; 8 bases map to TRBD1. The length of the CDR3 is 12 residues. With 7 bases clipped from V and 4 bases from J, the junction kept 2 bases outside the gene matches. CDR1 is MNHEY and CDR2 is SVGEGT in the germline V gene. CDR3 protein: CASTTGGETQYF. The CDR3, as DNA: TGTGCCAGCACTACAGGGGGAGAGACCCAGTACTTC.

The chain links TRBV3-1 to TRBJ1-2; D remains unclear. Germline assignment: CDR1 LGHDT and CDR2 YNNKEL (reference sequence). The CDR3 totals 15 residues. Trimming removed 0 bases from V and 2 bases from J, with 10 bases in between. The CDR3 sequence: CASSQDPTGNYGYTF. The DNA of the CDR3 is TGTGCCAGCAGCCAAGACCCGACCGGCAACTATGGCTACACCTTC.

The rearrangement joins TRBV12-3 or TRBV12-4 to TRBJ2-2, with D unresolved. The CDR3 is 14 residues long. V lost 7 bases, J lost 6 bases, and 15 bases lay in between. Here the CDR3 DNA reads TGTGCCAGCACCCCCCTTCGGGCAGCCGGGGAGCTGTTTTTT. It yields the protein CASTPLRAAGELFF.

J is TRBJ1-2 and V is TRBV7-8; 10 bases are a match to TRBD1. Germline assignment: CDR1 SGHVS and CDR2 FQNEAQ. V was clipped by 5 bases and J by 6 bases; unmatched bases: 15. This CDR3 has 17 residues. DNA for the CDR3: TGTGCCAGCAGCCCTGGGACAGGGGAAGCTCGGCGAAATGGCTACACCTTC. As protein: CASSPGTGEARRNGYTF. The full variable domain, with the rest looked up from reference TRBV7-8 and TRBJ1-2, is GAGVSQSPRYKVAKRGQDVALRCDPISGHVSLFWYQQALGQGPEFLTYFQNEAQLDKSGLPSDRFFAERPEGSVSTLKIQRTQQEDSAVYLCASSPGTGEARRNGYTFGSGTRLTVV.